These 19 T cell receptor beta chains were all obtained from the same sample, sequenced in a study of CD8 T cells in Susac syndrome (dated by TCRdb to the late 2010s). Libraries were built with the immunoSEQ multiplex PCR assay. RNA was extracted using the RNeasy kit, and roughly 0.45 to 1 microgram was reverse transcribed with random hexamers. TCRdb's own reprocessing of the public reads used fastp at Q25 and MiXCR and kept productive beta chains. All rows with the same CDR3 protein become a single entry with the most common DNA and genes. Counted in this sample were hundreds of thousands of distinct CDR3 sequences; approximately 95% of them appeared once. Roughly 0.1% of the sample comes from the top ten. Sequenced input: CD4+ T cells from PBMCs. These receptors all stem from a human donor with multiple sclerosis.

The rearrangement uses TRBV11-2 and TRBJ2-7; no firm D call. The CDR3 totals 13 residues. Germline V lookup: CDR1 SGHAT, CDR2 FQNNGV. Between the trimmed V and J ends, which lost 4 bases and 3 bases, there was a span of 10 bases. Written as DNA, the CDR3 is TGTGCCAGCAGCTCTTACGACCACTACGAGCAGTACTTC. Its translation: CASSSYDHYEQYF. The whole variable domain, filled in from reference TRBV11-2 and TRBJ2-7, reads EAGVAQSPRYKIIEKRQSVAFWCNPISGHATLYWYQQILGQGPKLLIQFQNNGVVDDSQLPKDRFSAERLKGVDSTLKIQPAKLEDSAVYLCASSSYDHYEQYFGPGTRLTVT.

The CDR3 nucleotides are TGCAGTGCTAGAGGGCCGAAAGAGCAGTACTTC. This translates into CSARGPKEQYF. The V call is TRBV20-1, the J call TRBJ2-7; D is unresolved. The CDR3 totals 11 residues. The V gene lost 1 base and the J gene lost 7 bases, with 8 bases spanning the gap. Germline V gene lookup returns CDR1 DFQATT and CDR2 SNEGSKA (reference sequence).

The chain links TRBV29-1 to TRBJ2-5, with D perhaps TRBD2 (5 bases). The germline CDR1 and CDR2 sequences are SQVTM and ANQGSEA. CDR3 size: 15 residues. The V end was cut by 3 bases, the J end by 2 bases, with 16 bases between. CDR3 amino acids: CSVEASGTPQETQYF. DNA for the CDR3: TGCAGCGTTGAGGCCTCGGGAACCCCACAAGAGACCCAGTACTTC.

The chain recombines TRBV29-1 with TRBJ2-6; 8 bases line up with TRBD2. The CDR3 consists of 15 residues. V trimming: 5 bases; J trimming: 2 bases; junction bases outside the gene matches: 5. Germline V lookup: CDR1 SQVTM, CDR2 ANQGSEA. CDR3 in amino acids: CSVRGGATGANVLTF. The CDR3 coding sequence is TGCAGCGTTCGGGGGGGCGCAACTGGGGCCAACGTCCTGACTTTC.

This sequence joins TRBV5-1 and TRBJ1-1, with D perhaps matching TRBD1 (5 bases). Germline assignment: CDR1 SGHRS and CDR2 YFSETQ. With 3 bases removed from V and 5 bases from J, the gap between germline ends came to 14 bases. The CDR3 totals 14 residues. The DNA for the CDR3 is TGCGCCAGCAGCTCTACACCGGGGGGGACTGAAGCTTTCTTT. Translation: CASSSTPGGTEAFF.

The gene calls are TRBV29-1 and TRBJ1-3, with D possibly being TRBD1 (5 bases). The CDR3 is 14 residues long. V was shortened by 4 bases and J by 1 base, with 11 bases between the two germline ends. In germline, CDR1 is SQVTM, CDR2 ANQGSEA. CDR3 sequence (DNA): TGCAGCGTTGTGGCAGGGCTGTCTGGAAACACCATATATTTT. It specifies CSVVAGLSGNTIYF.

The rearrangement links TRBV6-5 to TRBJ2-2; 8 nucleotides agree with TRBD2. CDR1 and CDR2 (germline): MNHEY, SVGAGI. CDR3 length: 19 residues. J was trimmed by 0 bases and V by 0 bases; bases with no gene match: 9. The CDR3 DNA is TGTGCCAGCAGTTACTCGTTTTACGGGAGGGAGCCGAACACCGGGGAGCTGTTTTTT. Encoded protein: CASSYSFYGREPNTGELFF.

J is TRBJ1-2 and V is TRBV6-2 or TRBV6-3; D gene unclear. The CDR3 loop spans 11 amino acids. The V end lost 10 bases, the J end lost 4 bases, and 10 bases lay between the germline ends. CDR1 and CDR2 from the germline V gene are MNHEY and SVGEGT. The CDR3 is CAIQETYGYTF. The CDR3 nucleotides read TGTGCCATCCAGGAGACCTATGGCTACACCTTC.

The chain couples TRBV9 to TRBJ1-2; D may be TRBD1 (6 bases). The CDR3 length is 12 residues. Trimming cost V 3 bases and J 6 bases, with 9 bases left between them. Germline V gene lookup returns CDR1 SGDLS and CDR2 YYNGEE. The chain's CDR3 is CASSAGQHGYTF. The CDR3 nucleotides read TGTGCCAGCAGCGCCGGACAGCATGGCTACACCTTC. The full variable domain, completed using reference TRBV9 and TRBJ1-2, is DSGVTQTPKHLITATGQRVTLRCSPRSGDLSVYWYQQSLDQGLQFLIQYYNGEERAKGNILERFSAQQFPDLHSELNLSSLELGDSALYFCASSAGQHGYTFGSGTRLTVV.

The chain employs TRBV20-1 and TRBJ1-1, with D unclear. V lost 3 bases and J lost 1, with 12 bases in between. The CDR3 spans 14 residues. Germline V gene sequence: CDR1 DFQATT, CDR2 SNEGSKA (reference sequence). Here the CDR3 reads CSARRSGGNTEAFF. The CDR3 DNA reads TGCAGTGCTAGGCGGTCGGGAGGGAACACTGAAGCTTTCTTT.

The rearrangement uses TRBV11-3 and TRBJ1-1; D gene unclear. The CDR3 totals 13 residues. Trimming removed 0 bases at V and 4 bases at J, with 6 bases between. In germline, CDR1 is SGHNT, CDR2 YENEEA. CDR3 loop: CASSLDLGTEAFF. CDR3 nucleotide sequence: TGTGCCAGCAGCTTAGATCTGGGCACTGAAGCTTTCTTT.

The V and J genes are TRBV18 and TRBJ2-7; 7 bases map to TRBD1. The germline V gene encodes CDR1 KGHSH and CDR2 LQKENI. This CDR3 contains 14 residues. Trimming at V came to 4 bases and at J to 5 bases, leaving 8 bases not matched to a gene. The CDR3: CASSRTTGADEQYF. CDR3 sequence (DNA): TGTGCCAGCTCACGGACCACAGGGGCCGACGAGCAGTACTTC.

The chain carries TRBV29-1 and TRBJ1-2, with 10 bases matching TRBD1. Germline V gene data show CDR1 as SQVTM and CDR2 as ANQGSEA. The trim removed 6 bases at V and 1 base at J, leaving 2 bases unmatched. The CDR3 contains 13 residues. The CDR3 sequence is CSVGQGVNYGYTF. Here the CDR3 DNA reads TGCAGCGTAGGACAGGGGGTTAACTATGGCTACACCTTC.

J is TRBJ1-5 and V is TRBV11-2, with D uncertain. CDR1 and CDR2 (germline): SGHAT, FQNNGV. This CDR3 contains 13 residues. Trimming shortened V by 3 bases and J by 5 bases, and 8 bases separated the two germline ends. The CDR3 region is CASSLFGHQPQHF. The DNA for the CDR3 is TGTGCCAGCAGCTTGTTTGGGCATCAGCCCCAGCATTTT.

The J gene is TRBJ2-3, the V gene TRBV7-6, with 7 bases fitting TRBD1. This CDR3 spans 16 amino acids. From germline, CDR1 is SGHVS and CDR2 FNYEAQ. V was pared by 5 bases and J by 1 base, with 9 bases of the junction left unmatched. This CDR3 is CASSLRQGRGTDTQYF. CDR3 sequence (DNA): TGTGCCAGCAGCCTTCGACAGGGCCGGGGCACAGATACGCAGTATTTT.

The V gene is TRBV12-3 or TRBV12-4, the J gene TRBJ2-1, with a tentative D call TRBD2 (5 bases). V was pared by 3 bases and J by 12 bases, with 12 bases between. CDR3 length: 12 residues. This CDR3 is CASSLRAMRQFF. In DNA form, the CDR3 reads TGTGCCAGCAGTTTGAGGGCAATGAGGCAGTTCTTC.

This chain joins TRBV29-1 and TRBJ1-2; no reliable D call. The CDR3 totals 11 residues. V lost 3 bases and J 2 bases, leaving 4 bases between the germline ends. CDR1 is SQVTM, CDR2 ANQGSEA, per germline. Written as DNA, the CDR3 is TGCAGCGTTGACATGAACTATGGCTACACCTTC. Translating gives CSVDMNYGYTF.

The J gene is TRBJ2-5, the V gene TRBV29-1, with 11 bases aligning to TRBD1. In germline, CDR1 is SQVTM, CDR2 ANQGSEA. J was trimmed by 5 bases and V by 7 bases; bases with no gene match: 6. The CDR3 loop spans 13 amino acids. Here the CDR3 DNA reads TGCAGCGCGGACAGGGGGCTAGGGGAGACCCAGTACTTC. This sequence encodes CSADRGLGETQYF.

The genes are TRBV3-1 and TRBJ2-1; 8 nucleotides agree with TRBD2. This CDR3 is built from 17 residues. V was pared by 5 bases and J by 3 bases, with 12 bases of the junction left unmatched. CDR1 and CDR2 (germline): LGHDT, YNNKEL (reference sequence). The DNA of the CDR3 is TGTGCCAGCAGCAAAAAGGCGGGGGGAGGCGGCTACAATGAGCAGTTCTTC. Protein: CASSKKAGGGGYNEQFF.